The rows below give T cell receptor beta chains drawn from one sample of a study of T cell repertoires in cytomegalovirus infection. MiXCR, run by TCRdb on the reads, gives a single entry per CDR3 protein. Of 480,000 or so distinct CDR3 sequences in the sample, around 11% were seen once. The sequencing sample was made of PBMCs. The receptors here all came from a human donor in good health (CMV status not recorded). Some clones in this sample may be carry-over from other donors' samples. The CDR3 runs from the conserved cysteine through the conserved F or W. Fields, in order: D gene, V gene, clone size, CDR3 length, J gene, CDR3 DNA, CDR3 protein. D genes are given only for firm matches. The size field is filled for only some rows; it gives once, few, many or a size class.

d_call: .
v_call: TRBV5-1
clone_size: few
cdr3_length: 17
j_call: TRBJ1-5
cdr3_nt: TGCGCCAGCAGCTTGGGCCCGGGAGCTTATAGCAATCAGCCCCAGCATTTT
cdr3_aa: CASSLGPGAYSNQPQHF

d_call: .
v_call: TRBV5-6
clone_size: many
cdr3_length: 15
j_call: TRBJ1-1
cdr3_nt: TGTGCCAGCAGCTTAGGTCAGGCCTCGGACACTGAAGCTTTCTTT
cdr3_aa: CASSLGQASDTEAFF

d_call: TRBD1
v_call: TRBV7-2
clone_size: many
cdr3_length: 14
j_call: TRBJ1-3
cdr3_nt: TGTGCCAGCAGCGCCGGGACAGGGGATGACACCATATATTTT
cdr3_aa: CASSAGTGDDTIYF

d_call: .
v_call: TRBV3-1
clone_size: few
cdr3_length: 14
j_call: TRBJ2-1
cdr3_nt: TGTGCCAGCAGCCCCCTCTCGGGGAAAAATGAGCAGTTCTTC
cdr3_aa: CASSPLSGKNEQFF

d_call: .
v_call: TRBV5-1
clone_size: many
cdr3_length: 15
j_call: TRBJ1-4
cdr3_nt: TGCGCCAGCAGCTTGGAAGAAGGGAGATGGGAAAAACTGTTTTTT
cdr3_aa: CASSLEEGRWEKLFF

d_call: .
v_call: TRBV7-3
clone_size: few
cdr3_length: 14
j_call: TRBJ2-1
cdr3_nt: TGTGCCAGCAGCTCATACCCGGATTTGCGGGAGCAGTTCTTC
cdr3_aa: CASSSYPDLREQFF

d_call: TRBD1
v_call: TRBV12-3/TRBV12-4
clone_size: many
cdr3_length: 17
j_call: TRBJ2-2
cdr3_nt: TGTGCCAGCAGATGGGGTTGGGACAGGAGTTACACCGGGGAGCTGTTTTTT
cdr3_aa: CASRWGWDRSYTGELFF

d_call: TRBD1
v_call: TRBV12-5
clone_size: many
cdr3_length: 16
j_call: TRBJ1-1
cdr3_nt: TGTGCTAGTGGTTTTGGAACAGGGGCGTTCAACACTGAAGCTTTCTTT
cdr3_aa: CASGFGTGAFNTEAFF

d_call: .
v_call: TRBV28
clone_size: many
cdr3_length: 15
j_call: TRBJ2-7
cdr3_nt: TGTGCCAGCATCTCATGCTGGGACCGAGCCTACGAGCAGTACTTC
cdr3_aa: CASISCWDRAYEQYF

d_call: TRBD2
v_call: TRBV7-2
clone_size: many
cdr3_length: 15
j_call: TRBJ2-7
cdr3_nt: TGTGCCAGCAGCTTCAGTAGCGGGGGGAACTACGAGCAGTACTTC
cdr3_aa: CASSFSSGGNYEQYF

d_call: TRBD2
v_call: TRBV5-1
clone_size: .
cdr3_length: 12
j_call: TRBJ2-1
cdr3_nt: TGCGCCAGCAGCGAAGGACTAGGAGAGCAGTTCTTC
cdr3_aa: CASSEGLGEQFF

d_call: .
v_call: TRBV7-8
clone_size: many
cdr3_length: 15
j_call: TRBJ1-3
cdr3_nt: TGTGCCAGCAGCCCCCGGGAAACCTCTGGAAACACCATATATTTT
cdr3_aa: CASSPRETSGNTIYF

d_call: .
v_call: TRBV5-8
clone_size: .
cdr3_length: 16
j_call: TRBJ1-5
cdr3_nt: TGTGCCAGCAGCTCACACCAGAGATATAGCAATCAGCCCCAGCATTTT
cdr3_aa: CASSSHQRYSNQPQHF

d_call: .
v_call: TRBV6-2/TRBV6-3
clone_size: many
cdr3_length: 16
j_call: TRBJ1-1
cdr3_nt: TGTGCCAGCAGGGGTCTTCCGGGACCGAAGAACACTGAAGCTTTCTTT
cdr3_aa: CASRGLPGPKNTEAFF

d_call: .
v_call: TRBV28
clone_size: .
cdr3_length: 15
j_call: TRBJ1-2
cdr3_nt: TGTGCCAGCAGTTTCGGCCCGGGGCGTATCTATGGCTACACCTTC
cdr3_aa: CASSFGPGRIYGYTF

d_call: TRBD1
v_call: TRBV12-3/TRBV12-4
clone_size: many
cdr3_length: 14
j_call: TRBJ1-1
cdr3_nt: TGTGCCAGCAGTCCCAGACAGGGGGAAACTGAAGCTTTCTTT
cdr3_aa: CASSPRQGETEAFF

d_call: TRBD1
v_call: TRBV10-2
clone_size: many
cdr3_length: 13
j_call: TRBJ1-5
cdr3_nt: TGCGCCAGCTCGGACAGGGGCGCCCAGCCCCAGCATTTT
cdr3_aa: CASSDRGAQPQHF

d_call: TRBD2
v_call: TRBV5-1
clone_size: .
cdr3_length: 17
j_call: TRBJ2-5
cdr3_nt: TGCGCCAGCAGCTTGAGAGGTCTCGCGGGAGTTCATGAGACCCAGTACTTC
cdr3_aa: CASSLRGLAGVHETQYF

d_call: TRBD1
v_call: TRBV11-1
clone_size: many
cdr3_length: 14
j_call: TRBJ1-4
cdr3_nt: TGTGCCAGCAGCCAGACAGGGATCGGTGAAAAACTGTTTTTT
cdr3_aa: CASSQTGIGEKLFF

d_call: .
v_call: TRBV6-2/TRBV6-3
clone_size: few
cdr3_length: 13
j_call: TRBJ1-2
cdr3_nt: TGTGCCAGCACACAGGCGTCCAACTATGGCTACACCTTC
cdr3_aa: CASTQASNYGYTF

d_call: .
v_call: TRBV6-1
clone_size: many
cdr3_length: 13
j_call: TRBJ1-2
cdr3_nt: TGTGCCAGCGGAATCCAGGGTAACTATGGCTACACCTTC
cdr3_aa: CASGIQGNYGYTF

d_call: .
v_call: TRBV19
clone_size: few
cdr3_length: 14
j_call: TRBJ1-1
cdr3_nt: TGTGCCAGTAGTATAGTGGGGGGCCTCACTGAAGCTTTCTTT
cdr3_aa: CASSIVGGLTEAFF

d_call: .
v_call: TRBV6-2/TRBV6-3
clone_size: .
cdr3_length: 12
j_call: TRBJ1-1
cdr3_nt: TGTGCCAGCAGTATCGGAAGATGGGAAGTTTTCTTT
cdr3_aa: CASSIGRWEVFF

d_call: .
v_call: TRBV27
clone_size: .
cdr3_length: 15
j_call: TRBJ2-5
cdr3_nt: TGTGCCAGCAGTTTATTCCCCGGCAACCAAGAGACCCAGTACTTC
cdr3_aa: CASSLFPGNQETQYF

d_call: .
v_call: TRBV11-2
clone_size: few
cdr3_length: 15
j_call: TRBJ2-2
cdr3_nt: TGTGCCAGCACCGGGGGTGTGGGGCCCACCGGGGAGCTGTTTTTT
cdr3_aa: CASTGGVGPTGELFF

d_call: .
v_call: TRBV4-1
clone_size: once
cdr3_length: 15
j_call: TRBJ2-7
cdr3_nt: TGCGCCAGCAGCCCCCAGGGAGGCGGTCGGTACGAGCAGTACTTC
cdr3_aa: CASSPQGGGRYEQYF

d_call: .
v_call: TRBV9
clone_size: many
cdr3_length: 16
j_call: TRBJ1-2
cdr3_nt: TGTGCCAGCAGCGTAGGATCAGGGCAGAGGTTCGGTGGCTACACCTTC
cdr3_aa: CASSVGSGQRFGGYTF

d_call: .
v_call: TRBV12-3/TRBV12-4
clone_size: many
cdr3_length: 14
j_call: TRBJ2-2
cdr3_nt: TGTGCCAGCAACTCCGACAGAAACACCGGGGAGCTGTTTTTT
cdr3_aa: CASNSDRNTGELFF

d_call: .
v_call: TRBV12-3/TRBV12-4
clone_size: many
cdr3_length: 14
j_call: TRBJ2-1
cdr3_nt: TGTGCCAGCAGTTTAGTATCCGGGGGCAATGAGCAGTTCTTC
cdr3_aa: CASSLVSGGNEQFF

d_call: TRBD2
v_call: TRBV7-9
clone_size: many
cdr3_length: 17
j_call: TRBJ2-1
cdr3_nt: TGTGCCAGCAGGCCTCATAGCGGGAGTGGGACCTACAATGAGCAGTTCTTC
cdr3_aa: CASRPHSGSGTYNEQFF

d_call: .
v_call: TRBV12-3/TRBV12-4
clone_size: few
cdr3_length: 15
j_call: TRBJ1-5
cdr3_nt: TGTGCCAGCAGTCCTAAGGGTGTGGGCAATCAGCCCCAGCATTTT
cdr3_aa: CASSPKGVGNQPQHF

d_call: TRBD2
v_call: TRBV4-1
clone_size: many
cdr3_length: 16
j_call: TRBJ2-7
cdr3_nt: TGCGCCAGCAGCCAAGATTGGGGCGGGGGATACTACGAGCAGTACTTC
cdr3_aa: CASSQDWGGGYYEQYF

d_call: TRBD2
v_call: TRBV28
clone_size: few
cdr3_length: 15
j_call: TRBJ2-2
cdr3_nt: TGTGCCAGCCGGACTAGCGGTTCGAACACCGGGGAGCTGTTTTTT
cdr3_aa: CASRTSGSNTGELFF

d_call: .
v_call: TRBV7-2
clone_size: many
cdr3_length: 13
j_call: TRBJ1-2
cdr3_nt: TGTGCCAGCAGCTTAGCCCCGGGGGATGGCTACACCTTC
cdr3_aa: CASSLAPGDGYTF

d_call: .
v_call: TRBV7-9
clone_size: many
cdr3_length: 13
j_call: TRBJ1-4
cdr3_nt: TGTGCCAGCAGCCCCGCAACTAATGAAAAACTGTTTTTT
cdr3_aa: CASSPATNEKLFF

d_call: TRBD2
v_call: TRBV7-2
clone_size: many
cdr3_length: 16
j_call: TRBJ2-5
cdr3_nt: TGTGCCAGCAGCTTATATGCGGGAGGGCTTAGAGAGACCCAGTACTTC
cdr3_aa: CASSLYAGGLRETQYF

d_call: TRBD1
v_call: TRBV28
clone_size: many
cdr3_length: 17
j_call: TRBJ2-6
cdr3_nt: TGTGCCAGCAGTCCAGGGACAGGCTTTTCTGGGGCCAACGTCCTGACTTTC
cdr3_aa: CASSPGTGFSGANVLTF

d_call: .
v_call: TRBV6-8
clone_size: .
cdr3_length: 16
j_call: TRBJ2-2
cdr3_nt: TGTGCCAGCACCCTGGGGGGCGTACTCGGCACCGGGGAGCTGTTTTTT
cdr3_aa: CASTLGGVLGTGELFF

d_call: TRBD2
v_call: TRBV6-6
clone_size: .
cdr3_length: 15
j_call: TRBJ2-5
cdr3_nt: TGTGCCAGCAGTTCCGGCCTCCGGGAGGGAGAGACCCAGTACTTC
cdr3_aa: CASSSGLREGETQYF

d_call: .
v_call: TRBV12-3/TRBV12-4
clone_size: many
cdr3_length: 15
j_call: TRBJ1-6
cdr3_nt: TGTGCCAGCAGTTTTTCATGGAGGTATAATTCACCCCTCCACTTT
cdr3_aa: CASSFSWRYNSPLHF

d_call: .
v_call: TRBV27
clone_size: .
cdr3_length: 12
j_call: TRBJ2-7
cdr3_nt: TGTGCCAGCTCCCTTCCGTCGGACGAGCAGTACTTC
cdr3_aa: CASSLPSDEQYF

d_call: .
v_call: TRBV20-1
clone_size: .
cdr3_length: 14
j_call: TRBJ2-5
cdr3_nt: TGCAGTCCGAACCCGGGACTCCTTTCGGGGACCCAGTACTTC
cdr3_aa: CSPNPGLLSGTQYF

d_call: TRBD1
v_call: TRBV7-2
clone_size: many
cdr3_length: 12
j_call: TRBJ2-5
cdr3_nt: TGTGCCAGCAGCATCCGACAGGGGCCGCGGTACTTC
cdr3_aa: CASSIRQGPRYF

d_call: TRBD2
v_call: TRBV7-3
clone_size: few
cdr3_length: 14
j_call: TRBJ2-5
cdr3_nt: TGTGCCAGCAGCTCCGGGGGGAGTCAAGAGACCCAGTACTTC
cdr3_aa: CASSSGGSQETQYF

d_call: .
v_call: TRBV7-2
clone_size: many
cdr3_length: 14
j_call: TRBJ1-1
cdr3_nt: TGTGCCAGCAGCGTCTCCTCGGTGGGCACTGAAGCTTTCTTT
cdr3_aa: CASSVSSVGTEAFF

d_call: .
v_call: TRBV20-1
clone_size: many
cdr3_length: 12
j_call: TRBJ2-7
cdr3_nt: TGCAGTGCGAGGGACTCGGACCACGAGCAGTACTTC
cdr3_aa: CSARDSDHEQYF

d_call: TRBD1
v_call: TRBV2
clone_size: many
cdr3_length: 15
j_call: TRBJ2-2
cdr3_nt: TGTGCCAGCACCATGGGACAGGGCAACACCGGGGAGCTGTTTTTT
cdr3_aa: CASTMGQGNTGELFF

d_call: TRBD2
v_call: TRBV10-3
clone_size: .
cdr3_length: 16
j_call: TRBJ2-2
cdr3_nt: TGTGCCATCAGTGACCAGCGGGGGGTCGGCACCGGGGAGCTGTTTTTT
cdr3_aa: CAISDQRGVGTGELFF

d_call: .
v_call: TRBV7-8
clone_size: many
cdr3_length: 13
j_call: TRBJ1-1
cdr3_nt: TGTGCCAGCAGAATGACAGGGAACACTGAAGCTTTCTTT
cdr3_aa: CASRMTGNTEAFF

d_call: TRBD2
v_call: TRBV28
clone_size: many
cdr3_length: 19
j_call: TRBJ2-7
cdr3_nt: TGTGCCAGCAGTGCCGCCCCCCCACTAGCGGGCGCATACTCCTACGAGCAGTACTTC
cdr3_aa: CASSAAPPLAGAYSYEQYF

d_call: TRBD2
v_call: TRBV2
clone_size: .
cdr3_length: 16
j_call: TRBJ2-5
cdr3_nt: TGTGCCAGCAGTGAATCGGGCCTAGCGGGATGGGAGACCCAGTACTTC
cdr3_aa: CASSESGLAGWETQYF

d_call: .
v_call: TRBV7-8
clone_size: few
cdr3_length: 15
j_call: TRBJ2-2
cdr3_nt: TGTGCCAGCAGCTTCACTAGCACCTCGGCCGGGGAGCTGTTTTTT
cdr3_aa: CASSFTSTSAGELFF

d_call: .
v_call: TRBV7-9
clone_size: many
cdr3_length: 12
j_call: TRBJ2-1
cdr3_nt: TGTGCCAGCAGCTGGGACAACAATGAGCAGTTCTTC
cdr3_aa: CASSWDNNEQFF